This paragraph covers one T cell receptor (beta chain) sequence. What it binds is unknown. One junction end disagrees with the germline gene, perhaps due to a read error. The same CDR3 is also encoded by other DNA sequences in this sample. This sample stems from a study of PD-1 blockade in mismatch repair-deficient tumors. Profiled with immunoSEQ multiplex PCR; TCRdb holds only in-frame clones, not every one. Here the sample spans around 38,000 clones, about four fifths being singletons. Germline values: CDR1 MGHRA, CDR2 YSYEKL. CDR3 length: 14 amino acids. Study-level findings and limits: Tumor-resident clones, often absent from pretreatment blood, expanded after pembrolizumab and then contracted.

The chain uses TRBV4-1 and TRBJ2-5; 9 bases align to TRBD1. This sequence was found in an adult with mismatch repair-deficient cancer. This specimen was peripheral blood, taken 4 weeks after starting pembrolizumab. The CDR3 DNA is TGTGCCAGCAGCCACACAGGGGGCAGAGAGACCCAGTACTTC. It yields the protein CASSHTGGRETQYF.